This TCR beta chain was sequenced in a study of T-cell memory formation after mild COVID-19. Study-wide context: TCR clusters showed largely donor specificity.

The germline V gene has CDR1 PRHDT and CDR2 FYEKMQ (reference sequence). Trimming took 5 bases from V and 2 from J, leaving 22 bases between them. CDR3 length equals 17 residues. Each CDR3 protein is one row after TCRdb ran MiXCR on the 5' RACE reads. The sample records 100,000 or so distinct CDR3 sequences, around 10% being singletons. This clonotype was counted a few times. No antigen is known for it. General observations from the study: Of the contracting clones, CD4+ ones lay mainly in CM and EM, and CD8+ ones in EMRA.

The V and J genes are TRBV13 and TRBJ2-7, with D possibly TRBD2 on 6 matching bases. The sample was PBMCs or a T cell subset sorted from them (not recorded which). The sequence came from a man aged 18 to 30 who had mild COVID-19 (a few samples of this study predate the infection). Cell type and time point are not known. The CDR3 bases are TGTGCCAGCAGCCGCAAGGCGGGGAATAGTGTCCCCTACGAGCAGTACTTC. It is translated as CASSRKAGNSVPYEQYF.